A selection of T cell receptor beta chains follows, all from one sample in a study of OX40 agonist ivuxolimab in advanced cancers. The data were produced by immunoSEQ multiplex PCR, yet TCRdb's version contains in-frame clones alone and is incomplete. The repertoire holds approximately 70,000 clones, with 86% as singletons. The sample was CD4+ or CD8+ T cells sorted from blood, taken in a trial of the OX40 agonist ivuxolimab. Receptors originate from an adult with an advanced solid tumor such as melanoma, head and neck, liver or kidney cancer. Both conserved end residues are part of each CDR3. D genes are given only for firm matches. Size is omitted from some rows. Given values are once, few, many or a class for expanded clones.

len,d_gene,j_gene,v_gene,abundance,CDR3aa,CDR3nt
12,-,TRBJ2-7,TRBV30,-,CAWRLGAAEQYF,TGTGCCTGGAGACTGGGGGCGGCCGAGCAGTACTTC
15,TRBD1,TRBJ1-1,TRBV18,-,CASSPRQGKNTEAFF,TGTGCCAGCTCACCCCGACAGGGAAAGAACACTGAAGCTTTCTTT
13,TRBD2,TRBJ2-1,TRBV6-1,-,CASIRTSGREQFF,TGTGCCAGCATTAGAACTAGCGGGAGAGAGCAGTTCTTC
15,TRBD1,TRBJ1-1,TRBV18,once,CASSLMDRPESEAFF,TGTGCCAGCTCACTTATGGACAGGCCGGAATCTGAAGCTTTCTTT
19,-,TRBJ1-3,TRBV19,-,CASSISWLAPRSSGNTIYF,TGTGCCAGTAGTATTAGCTGGCTTGCGCCCCGGAGCTCTGGAAACACCATATATTTT
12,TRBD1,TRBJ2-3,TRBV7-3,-,CASSTGDGTQYF,TGTGCCAGCAGCACAGGGGATGGTACGCAGTATTTT
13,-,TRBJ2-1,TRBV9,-,CASSPPNAREQFF,TGTGCCAGCAGCCCCCCCAACGCGAGGGAGCAGTTCTTC
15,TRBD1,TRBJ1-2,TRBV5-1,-,CASSPGDRGLYGYTF,TGCGCCAGCAGCCCCGGAGACAGGGGGCTCTATGGCTACACCTTC
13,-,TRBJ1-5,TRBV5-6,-,CASSLTNNQPQHF,TGTGCCAGCAGCTTGACAAACAATCAGCCCCAGCATTTT
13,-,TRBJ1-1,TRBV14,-,CASRPFPNTEAFF,TGTGCCAGTAGACCCTTCCCGAACACTGAAGCTTTCTTT
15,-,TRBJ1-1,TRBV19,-,CASSQEDVMNTEAFF,TGTGCCAGTAGTCAAGAAGACGTTATGAACACTGAAGCTTTCTTT
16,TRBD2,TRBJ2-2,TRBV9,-,CASSVVSSGNTGELFF,TGTGCCAGCAGCGTAGTCTCTAGCGGAAACACCGGGGAGCTGTTTTTT
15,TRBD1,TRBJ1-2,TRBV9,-,CASSLYQGQEGGYTF,TGTGCCAGCAGCCTCTACCAGGGACAGGAAGGAGGCTACACCTTC
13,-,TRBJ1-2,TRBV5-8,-,CASSLVGFYGYTF,TGTGCCAGCAGCTTGGTGGGGTTCTATGGCTACACCTTC
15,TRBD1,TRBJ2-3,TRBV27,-,CASSLRTGLTDTQYF,TGTGCCAGCAGTTTGAGGACAGGGCTGACAGATACGCAGTATTTT
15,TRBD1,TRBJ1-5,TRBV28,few,CASSPGQGESQPQHF,TGTGCCAGCAGCCCCGGACAGGGGGAATCTCAGCCCCAGCATTTT
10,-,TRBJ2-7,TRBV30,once,CAWGTYEQYF,TGTGCCTGGGGGACCTACGAGCAGTACTTC
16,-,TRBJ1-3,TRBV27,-,CASSLSGGQSGNTIYF,TGTGCCAGCAGTTTATCCGGGGGGCAATCTGGAAACACCATATATTTT
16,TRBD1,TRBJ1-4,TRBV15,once,CATSRAQQGNNEKLFF,TGTGCCACCAGCAGAGCCCAACAGGGGAATAATGAAAAACTGTTTTTT
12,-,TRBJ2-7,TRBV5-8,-,CASSFQVYEQYF,TGTGCCAGCAGCTTTCAGGTCTACGAGCAGTACTTC
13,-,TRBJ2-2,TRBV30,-,CAWSVLRGGELFF,TGTGCCTGGAGTGTACTAAGGGGAGGGGAGCTGTTTTTT
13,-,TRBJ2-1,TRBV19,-,CASSIGPLDEQFF,TGTGCCAGTAGTATTGGGCCCTTGGATGAGCAGTTCTTC
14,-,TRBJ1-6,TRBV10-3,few,CAISESISGAPLHF,TGTGCCATCAGTGAGTCGATCTCCGGGGCACCCCTCCACTTT
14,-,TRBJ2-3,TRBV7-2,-,CASSLRNRAHTQYF,TGTGCCAGCAGCTTAAGAAACAGAGCTCATACGCAGTATTTT
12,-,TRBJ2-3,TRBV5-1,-,CASSSLGDTQYF,TGCGCCAGCAGCTCACTGGGGGATACGCAGTATTTT
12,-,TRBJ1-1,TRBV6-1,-,CASSPGTGEAFF,TGTGCCAGCAGTCCCGGGACGGGAGAAGCTTTCTTT
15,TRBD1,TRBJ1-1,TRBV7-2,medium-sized,CASSLTGGQNTEAFF,TGTGCCAGCAGCTTGACAGGGGGGCAAAACACTGAAGCTTTCTTT
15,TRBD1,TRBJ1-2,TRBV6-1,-,CASSDGDRPYYGYTF,TGTGCCAGCAGTGACGGGGACAGGCCGTACTATGGCTACACCTTC
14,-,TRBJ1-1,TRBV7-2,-,CASSLGGRTTEAFF,TGTGCCAGCAGCTTAGGGGGCAGAACAACTGAAGCTTTCTTT
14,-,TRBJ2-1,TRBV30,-,CATPRGGADNEQFF,TGTGCCACCCCCAGGGGGGGGGCGGACAATGAGCAGTTCTTC
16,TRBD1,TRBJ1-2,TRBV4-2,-,CASSQDGGTGNYGYTF,TGTGCCAGCAGCCAAGATGGGGGGACAGGGAACTATGGCTACACCTTC
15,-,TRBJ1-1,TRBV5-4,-,CASSSAGSIQIEAFF,TGTGCCAGCAGCTCGGCCGGGTCTATTCAAATAGAAGCTTTCTTT
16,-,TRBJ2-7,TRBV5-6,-,CASTVAGGGGSYEQYF,TGTGCCAGCACCGTGGCCGGGGGAGGGGGCTCCTACGAGCAGTACTTC
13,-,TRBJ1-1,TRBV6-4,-,CASSVRGDTEAFF,TGTGCCAGCAGTGTTCGGGGAGACACTGAAGCTTTCTTT
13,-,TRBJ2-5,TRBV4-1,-,CASSQDAVGDQYF,TGCGCCAGCAGCCAAGACGCGGTGGGGGACCAGTACTTC
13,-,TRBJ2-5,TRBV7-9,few,CASSFGSLETQYF,TGTGCCAGCAGCTTCGGCAGCCTGGAGACCCAGTACTTC
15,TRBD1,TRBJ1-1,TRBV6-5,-,CASEGQGLGNTEAFF,TGTGCCAGCGAGGGACAGGGGCTGGGGAACACTGAAGCTTTCTTT
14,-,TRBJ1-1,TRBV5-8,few,CASRHDSSYTEAFF,TGTGCCAGCAGACACGACAGTTCCTACACTGAAGCTTTCTTT
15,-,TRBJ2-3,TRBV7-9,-,CASSLATANPDTQYF,TGTGCCAGCAGCTTAGCGACAGCTAACCCAGATACGCAGTATTTT
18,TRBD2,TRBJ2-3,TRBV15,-,CATSREGLAGGFTDTQYF,TGTGCCACCAGCAGAGAAGGGCTAGCGGGAGGGTTCACAGATACGCAGTATTTT
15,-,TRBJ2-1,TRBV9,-,CASSVVPSSYNEQFF,TGTGCCAGCAGCGTAGTTCCGAGCTCCTACAATGAGCAGTTCTTC
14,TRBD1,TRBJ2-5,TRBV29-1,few,CSVDSRGLGETQYF,TGCAGCGTTGATAGCAGGGGGCTTGGGGAGACCCAGTACTTC
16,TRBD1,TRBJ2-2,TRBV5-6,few,CASSLWAGGRAGELFF,TGTGCCAGCAGCTTGTGGGCAGGGGGCCGAGCCGGGGAGCTGTTTTTT
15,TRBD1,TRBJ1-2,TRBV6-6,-,CASSYHTGTERGYTF,TGTGCCAGCAGCTACCACACCGGGACAGAGCGGGGCTACACCTTC
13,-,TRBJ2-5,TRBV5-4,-,CASSYNYQETQYF,TGTGCCAGCAGCTACAATTACCAAGAGACCCAGTACTTC